The 22 T cell receptor beta chains listed next were all sequenced from one sample in a study of CD8+ T cells in alopecia areata. Regarding treatment: oral pan-JAK inhibitor, 5-10 mg twice daily. The authors extracted RNA and reverse transcribed it into cDNA as the sequencing template. Repertoires were generated with immunoSEQ multiplex PCR, while TCRdb's copy carries only in-frame clones and drops some. The table lists about 200,000 clones, roughly 60% of them singletons. Sequences were derived from CD4+ T cells sorted from blood, sampled at week 24, from a patient treated with tofacitinib. Receptor source: a human donor with alopecia areata.

Turning to this clone: The junction departs from the called germline gene at one end, perhaps through a read error. This CDR3 reads CASSLGQEREAQYF. The DNA of the CDR3 is TGCGCCAGCAGCTTGGGACAGGAGAGAGAGGCCCAGTACTTC. The V and J genes are TRBV5-1 and TRBJ2-5, with D perhaps TRBD1 (6 bases). This CDR3 is built from 14 residues. Per the germline V gene, CDR1 is SGHRS and CDR2 is YFSETQ.

This clone was seen only a few times. The rearrangement joins TRBV7-9 to TRBJ1-2, with unresolved D. CDR1 SEHNR and CDR2 FQNEAQ come from the germline V gene (reference sequence). The CDR3 spans 13 residues. V shed 5 bases and J shed 2 bases, with 9 bases lying between them. The CDR3: CASSRTGNYGYTF. In DNA form, the CDR3 reads TGTGCCAGCAGCCGGACTGGCAACTATGGCTACACCTTC. Full variable domain (remainder filled in from reference TRBV7-9 and TRBJ1-2): DTGVSQNPRHKITKRGQNVTFRCDPISEHNRLYWYRQTLGQGPEFLTYFQNEAQLEKSRLLSDRFSAERPKGSFSTLEIQRTEQGDSAMYLCASSRTGNYGYTFGSGTRLTVV.

This clone has only a few counts. The gene calls are TRBV29-1 and TRBJ2-2, with D possibly matching TRBD1 (6 bases). Trimming shortened V by 3 bases and J by 2 bases, and 10 bases separated the two germline ends. Germline V gene sequence: CDR1 SQVTM, CDR2 ANQGSEA. This CDR3 comprises 14 residues. In DNA form, the CDR3 reads TGCAGCGTTGAGAAGGGGGTTAACACCGGGGAGCTGTTTTTT. Its translation: CSVEKGVNTGELFF.

The sample holds a few counts of this clone. V gene TRBV7-2 combines with J gene TRBJ2-5, with 8 bases lining up with TRBD2. V dropped 2 bases and J dropped 3; count of bases not matched to a gene: 5. CDR3 size: 15 residues. Germline V gene lookup returns CDR1 SGHTA and CDR2 FQGNSA. The CDR3 DNA follows: TGTGCCAGCAGCTTATATTGGCGGGGGGAAGAGACCCAGTACTTC. This sequence encodes CASSLYWRGEETQYF.

In its sample, this clone was seen a few times. The chain joins TRBV4-3 to TRBJ2-3; 12 bases line up with TRBD2. After removal of 6 bases from V and 0 bases from J, the junction contained 7 bases not matched to a gene. The CDR3 runs to 17 residues. Germline CDR1 is LGHNA and CDR2 is YSLEER. The CDR3 protein is CASRQNGLAGSTDTQYF. The CDR3 DNA sequence: TGCGCCAGCAGGCAGAACGGACTAGCGGGGAGCACAGATACGCAGTATTTT.

This chain links TRBV2 with TRBJ2-5; 7 bases fit TRBD1. The germline V gene encodes CDR1 SNHLY and CDR2 FYNNEI. Germline trimming cut 4 bases from V and 4 bases from J; bases unmatched to any gene: 0. CDR3 length: 12 residues. CDR3 coding DNA: TGTGCCAGCAGTGGGGACAGAGAGACCCAGTACTTC. Its translation is CASSGDRETQYF.

The rearrangement joins TRBV7-2 to TRBJ1-6; the match to TRBD1 covers 7 bases. Germline CDR1 and CDR2: SGHTA and FQGNSA. V shed 1 base, J shed 10 bases, and the junction held 7 bases outside the gene matches. The CDR3 has 15 amino acids. CDR3 nucleotides: TGTGCCAGCAGCTTAGTAGGAGGGGGCGAGTCACCCCTCCACTTT. This gives the protein CASSLVGGGESPLHF.

This clone was detected a few times. In DNA, the CDR3 is TGTGCCAGCAGGGTCACCGGGGAGCTGTTTTTT. Translating it yields CASRVTGELFF. This sequence joins TRBV28 and TRBJ2-2; D remains ambiguous. The CDR3 runs to 11 residues. With 6 bases removed from V and 4 bases from J, the gap between germline ends came to 3 bases. Germline values: CDR1 MDHEN, CDR2 SYDVKM.

This clone showed up just a few times. The gene calls are TRBV4-3 and TRBJ1-4; the D gene is possibly TRBD1 (5 bases). The CDR3 sequence is 16 residues long. CDR1 LGHNA and CDR2 YSLEER come from the germline V gene. The V end lost 0 bases, the J end lost 4 bases, and 12 bases lay between the germline ends. The CDR3: CASSQDPTGINEKLFF. The CDR3 region has the DNA TGCGCCAGCAGCCAAGATCCTACAGGCATTAATGAAAAACTGTTTTTT.

V and J are TRBV30 and TRBJ2-3, with 9 bases aligning to TRBD2. Germline V CDR1 and CDR2: GTSNPN, SVGIG (reference sequence). The CDR3 has 15 residues. V was pared by 1 base and J by 5 bases, with 7 bases of the junction left unmatched. Here the CDR3 DNA reads TGTGCCTGGAGTGGCGGTAGCGGGGGTCAAGATACGCAGTATTTT. Translation: CAWSGGSGGQDTQYF.

The J gene is TRBJ1-2, the V gene TRBV13; D is unclear. Trimming removed 5 bases at V and 6 bases at J, with 13 bases between. The CDR3 is 13 amino acids. The V gene's germline CDR1 is PRHDT and CDR2 FYEKMQ (reference sequence). The CDR3 DNA reads as TGTGCCAGCAGCCGAAGACTCCCGGATGGCTACACCTTC. Translation gives CASSRRLPDGYTF.

The chain links TRBV5-1 to TRBJ2-7; D remains ambiguous. The length of the CDR3 is 14 residues. Deletions cut 0 bases from V and 3 bases from J, with 10 bases between. CDR1 is SGHRS, CDR2 YFSETQ, per germline. CDR3 amino acids: CASSLVRSDYEQYF. The CDR3 DNA is TGCGCCAGCAGCTTGGTGAGGTCAGACTACGAGCAGTACTTC.

This chain joins TRBV7-3 and TRBJ2-3, with 7 positions matching TRBD1. The germline gives CDR1 SGHTA, CDR2 FQGTGA. The CDR3 loop spans 15 amino acids. The trim removed 5 bases at V and 4 bases at J, leaving 9 bases unmatched. CDR3 protein: CASSPMGQPSDTQYF. The DNA of the CDR3 is TGTGCCAGCAGCCCCATGGGACAGCCATCAGATACGCAGTATTTT.

The table lists this clone with a few counts. This chain uses TRBV5-1 with TRBJ2-3; 7 bases map to TRBD2. J was trimmed by 4 bases and V by 0 bases; bases with no gene match: 5. The CDR3 extends over 15 amino acids. The germline V gene has CDR1 SGHRS and CDR2 YFSETQ. For the CDR3, the DNA is TGCGCCAGCAGCTTGGTCCGGGGGAGGGCAGATACGCAGTATTTT. Amino acids: CASSLVRGRADTQYF.

The V call is TRBV15, the J call TRBJ1-2; TRBD1 might be the D (6 bases). V lost 0 bases, J lost 6 bases, and 20 bases lay in between. Germline lookup yields CDR1 LNHNV and CDR2 YYDKDF (reference sequence). The CDR3 runs to 17 residues. CDR3 loop: CATSRDLLGRGPNGYTF. In DNA, the CDR3 is TGTGCCACCAGCAGAGACCTGCTAGGCAGGGGACCTAATGGCTACACCTTC.

The rearrangement joins TRBV4-3 to TRBJ2-7; a possible D gene is TRBD2 (5 bases). This CDR3 region has 17 residues. The ends were cut back, 0 bases at V and 2 bases at J, with 17 bases in the middle. Germline values: CDR1 LGHNA, CDR2 YSLEER. Here the CDR3 reads CASSQDYPGSAPYEQYF. The CDR3 DNA follows: TGCGCCAGCAGCCAAGATTATCCGGGAAGTGCTCCCTACGAGCAGTACTTC.

The chain couples TRBV29-1 to TRBJ2-7; 7 bases line up with TRBD1. V lost 3 bases and J lost 5; bases outside the gene matches: 13. The CDR3 loop spans 15 amino acids. Germline V lookup: CDR1 SQVTM, CDR2 ANQGSEA. The CDR3: CSVEEPRQGNHEQYF. CDR3 nucleotides: TGCAGCGTTGAGGAACCGAGACAGGGCAACCACGAGCAGTACTTC.

The V gene is TRBV29-1, the J gene TRBJ2-5; no firm D call. Looked up from germline, CDR1 is SQVTM and CDR2 is ANQGSEA. Trimming shortened V by 4 bases and J by 0 bases, and 9 bases separated the two germline ends. The CDR3 has 13 amino acids. The CDR3 is CSVVIQYQETQYF. The CDR3 DNA is TGCAGCGTTGTTATTCAGTACCAAGAGACCCAGTACTTC. Drawing the rest from reference TRBV29-1 and TRBJ2-5, the complete variable domain is SAVISQKPSRDICQRGTSLTIQCQVDSQVTMMFWYRQQPGQSLTLIATANQGSEATYESGFVIDKFPISRPNLTFSTLTVSNMSPEDSSIYLCSVVIQYQETQYFGPGTRLLVL.

This sequence joins TRBV2 and TRBJ2-1, with D unresolved. CDR1 and CDR2 (germline): SNHLY, FYNNEI. The CDR3 contains 11 residues. The ends were cut back, 7 bases at V and 3 bases at J, with 4 bases in the middle. The CDR3 nucleotides read TGTGCCAGCAATGGCTACAATGAGCAGTTCTTC. Its protein is CASNGYNEQFF.

The CDR3 reads CAWSVAHEQFF. The CDR3 nucleotides are TGTGCCTGGAGTGTAGCGCATGAGCAGTTCTTC. The chain uses TRBV30 and TRBJ2-1; D is undetermined. This CDR3 has 11 amino acids. V was cut by 0 bases and J by 8 bases, with 5 bases left in between. In germline, CDR1 is GTSNPN, CDR2 SVGIG (reference sequence).

This clone was picked up a small number of times. The genes are TRBV7-7 and TRBJ2-1; a weak D match, TRBD1 (6 bases). V was pared by 0 bases and J by 6 bases, with 15 bases between. The CDR3 covers 16 residues. Germline V gives CDR1 SSHAT, CDR2 FNYEAQ (reference sequence). The CDR3 spells CASSLAVGAWSNEQFF. The CDR3 DNA reads as TGTGCCAGCAGCTTAGCGGTGGGGGCCTGGAGCAATGAGCAGTTCTTC.

This clone showed up just a few times. V and J are TRBV19 and TRBJ1-1; no firm D call. Deletions cut 2 bases from V and 1 base from J, with 8 bases between. There are 14 residues in the CDR3. Germline CDR1 reads LNHDA; CDR2 reads SQIVND (reference sequence). The CDR3 bases are TGTGCCAGTAGTATACCCCCCAGGAACACTGAAGCTTTCTTT. It encodes CASSIPPRNTEAFF.